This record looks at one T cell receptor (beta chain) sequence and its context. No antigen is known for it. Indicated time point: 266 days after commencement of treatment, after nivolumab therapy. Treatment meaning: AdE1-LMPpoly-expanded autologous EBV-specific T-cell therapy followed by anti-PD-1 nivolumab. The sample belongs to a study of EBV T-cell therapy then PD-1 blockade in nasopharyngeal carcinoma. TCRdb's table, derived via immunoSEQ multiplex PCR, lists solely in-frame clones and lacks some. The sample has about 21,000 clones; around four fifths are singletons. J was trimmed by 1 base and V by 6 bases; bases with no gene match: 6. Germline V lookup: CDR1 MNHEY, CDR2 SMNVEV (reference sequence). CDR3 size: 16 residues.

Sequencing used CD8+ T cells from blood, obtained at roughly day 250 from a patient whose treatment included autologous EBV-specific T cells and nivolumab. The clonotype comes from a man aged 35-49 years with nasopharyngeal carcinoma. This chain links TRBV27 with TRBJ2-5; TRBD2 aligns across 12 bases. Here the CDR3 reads CASRTGTSGFQETQYF. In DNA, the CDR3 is TGTGCCAGCAGAACCGGGACTAGCGGGTTCCAAGAGACCCAGTACTTC.